The 30 T cell receptor beta chains below all came from one sample that was sequenced in a study of metastatic and nonmetastatic thyroid tumors. Treatment of any kind had been given to no patient before thyroid surgery. TCRdb re-analyzed the PCR reads using MiXCR. The table records around 27,000 clones, about 25% of them present only once. The sample was blood. The source is a female donor with papillary thyroid cancer or a benign thyroid nodule (not recorded which). Some clones in this sample may be carry-over from other donors' samples.

Relative to its sample, this clone is medium-sized. The chain employs TRBV5-1 and TRBJ2-7; 11 bases are a match to TRBD2. The CDR3 runs to 18 residues. CDR1 is SGHRS, CDR2 YFSETQ, per germline. V trimming: 2 bases; J trimming: 4 bases; junction bases outside the gene matches: 14. Written as DNA, the CDR3 is TGCGCCAGCAGCTTCGTCCCCACCAGCGGGACTAGCGGATACGAGCAGTACTTC. This codes for CASSFVPTSGTSGYEQYF.

Comment on this clone: A junction end diverges from the germline sequence, so it may reflect a read error. V gene TRBV9 combines with J gene TRBJ2-1; D gene unclear. Germline V gives CDR1 SGDLS, CDR2 YYNGEE. The CDR3 has 15 residues. The CDR3 spells CASSAVPSSYNEEFF. DNA for the CDR3: TGTGCCAGCAGCGCGGTCCCCAGCTCATACAATGAGGAGTTCTTC.

A note on this clone: One junction end disagrees with the germline gene, perhaps due to a read error. The chain couples TRBV7-3 to TRBJ2-3, with 9 nucleotides matching TRBD2. The CDR3 runs to 16 residues. From germline, CDR1 is SGHTA and CDR2 FQGTGA. CDR3 sequence: CASSLYAGGPPYTRYF. CDR3 coding DNA: TGTGCCAGCAGCTTGTATGCGGGAGGGCCTCCATATACGCGGTATTTT.

This clone came up many times. This rearrangement joins TRBV28 to TRBJ2-1; D is ambiguous. The CDR3 contains 12 residues. V was cut by 5 bases and J by 12 bases, with 14 bases left in between. Germline V gives CDR1 MDHEN, CDR2 SYDVKM. The CDR3 nucleotides are TGTGCCAGCAGTCCCCTGCCTGGGGTGCAGTTCTTC. Translation gives CASSPLPGVQFF.

Many counts were recorded for this clone. This rearrangement joins TRBV7-6 to TRBJ2-7; unclear D gene. CDR3 length equals 14 residues. Trimming cost V 1 base and J 3 bases, with 10 bases left between them. The V gene's germline CDR1 is SGHVS and CDR2 FNYEAQ. CDR3 amino acids: CASSLELSYYEQYF. The CDR3, as DNA: TGTGCCAGCAGCTTAGAGCTTAGTTACTACGAGCAGTACTTC.

This clone was detected a few times. CDR3 in amino acids: CANQRVLEANYGYTF. CDR3 bases: TGTGCCAACCAAAGGGTGTTAGAAGCTAACTATGGCTACACCTTC. The chain couples TRBV19 to TRBJ1-2; D not resolved. V gave up 10 bases and J gave up 0 bases, with 18 bases separating them. The CDR3 runs to 15 residues. CDR1 is LNHDA and CDR2 is SQIVND in the germline V gene (reference sequence).

A few counts support this clone. The chain recombines TRBV6-2 or TRBV6-3 with TRBJ2-7, with a weak D call TRBD2 (6 bases). This CDR3 comprises 15 residues. V dropped 4 bases and J dropped 1 base, with 14 bases sitting between them. The V gene's germline CDR1 is MNHEY and CDR2 SVGEGT. The CDR3 is CASSLEGSGSYEQYF. The DNA of the CDR3 is TGTGCCAGCAGTTTGGAGGGGTCGGGGTCCTACGAGCAGTACTTC.

A remark on this clone: This could be a read error, since a much larger clone is one nucleotide away. In the same sample, other DNA sequences code for this CDR3. The chain combines TRBV14 with TRBJ2-2; 11 bases are shared with TRBD2. Germline V CDR1 and CDR2: SGHDN, FVKESK. This CDR3 has 16 amino acids. The CDR3, as DNA: TGTGCCAGCAGCCCCCAACTAGCGGGAGTGGCCGGGGAGCTGTTTTTC. This gives the protein CASSPQLAGVAGELFF.

This clone was seen repeatedly, ten times or more. The V and J genes are TRBV14 and TRBJ1-2, with no clear D. Trimming removed 1 base from V and 5 bases from J, with 8 bases in between. CDR1 SGHDN and CDR2 FVKESK come from the germline V gene. This CDR3 has 13 residues. Written as DNA, the CDR3 is TGTGCCAGCAGCCAAGGGAACCTTTATGGCTACACCTTC. It encodes CASSQGNLYGYTF.

This clone has a count of ten or more. The genes are TRBV12-3 or TRBV12-4 and TRBJ2-3; 9 nucleotides agree with TRBD2. Unmatched junction bases numbered 5, after V lost 7 bases and J lost 0 bases. This CDR3 is built from 15 residues. DNA of the CDR3: TGTGCCAGCACTGATAGCGGGAGAAGCACAGATACGCAGTATTTT. It encodes CASTDSGRSTDTQYF.

In this sample, this clone turned up many times. The genes are TRBV20-1 and TRBJ2-3; TRBD1 aligns across 7 bases. Germline V gene sequence: CDR1 DFQATT, CDR2 SNEGSKA (reference sequence). There are 14 residues in the CDR3. V trimming: 4 bases; J trimming: 6 bases; junction bases outside the gene matches: 10. CDR3 DNA: TGCAGTGCTATTAAGACAGGGACCATGGATACGCAGTATTTT. This sequence encodes CSAIKTGTMDTQYF.

This clone showed up many times. The chain employs TRBV2 and TRBJ1-5, with 9 nucleotides matching TRBD1. The CDR3 loop spans 13 amino acids. The germline V gene encodes CDR1 SNHLY and CDR2 FYNNEI. Losses at the gene ends were 6 bases for V and 6 bases for J; bases not matched to a gene: 3. CDR3 nucleotide sequence: TGTGCCAGCAGAATGGACAGGGGTCAGCCCCAGCATTTT. Its protein is CASRMDRGQPQHF.

This clone is termed medium-sized. V is TRBV20-1 and J is TRBJ2-7, with 8 bases matching TRBD1. Germline CDR1 and CDR2: DFQATT and SNEGSKA (reference sequence). CDR3 size: 15 residues. The ends lost 6 bases at V and 5 bases at J; junction bases unmatched: 15. Here the CDR3 DNA reads TGCAGTGCCACCGGGGACAGGACCTCTGGGGACGAGCAGTACTTC. Its protein product is CSATGDRTSGDEQYF.

This clone was observed at least ten times. The CDR3 nucleotides read TGTGCCAGCAGCCCGACCAGAGATGAGCAGTTCTTC. Translated, it gives CASSPTRDEQFF. The rearrangement joins TRBV7-9 to TRBJ2-1; D gene ambiguous. CDR3 length equals 12 residues. Germline loops: CDR1 SEHNR, CDR2 FQNEAQ (reference sequence). Between the trimmed V and J ends, which lost 5 bases and 8 bases, there was a span of 10 bases.

As regards this clone: A junction boundary mismatches the germline segment, possibly from a read error. Additional DNA sequences in this sample encode the identical CDR3. The chain is built from TRBV2 and TRBJ1-2; a possible D gene is TRBD1 (5 bases). The V gene's germline CDR1 is SNHLY and CDR2 FYNNEI. The CDR3 has 13 amino acids. The CDR3 DNA sequence: TGTGCGAGCAGTGACTCCCCAGGGCATGGCTACACCTTC. Translating it yields CASSDSPGHGYTF.

This clone was found many times. Additional DNA sequences in this sample encode the identical CDR3. The chain links TRBV5-1 to TRBJ2-3; unclear D gene. V was cut by 0 bases and J by 3 bases, with 8 bases left in between. The CDR3 totals 14 residues. Germline-derived CDR1 and CDR2 are SGHRS and YFSETQ. The CDR3 DNA reads as TGCGCCAGCAGCTTGGGGGGATCGACAGATACGCAGTATTTT. Translated: CASSLGGSTDTQYF.

This chain uses TRBV6-4 with TRBJ2-1; 11 nucleotides align to TRBD1. This CDR3 comprises 15 residues. CDR1 is MRHNA and CDR2 is SNTAGT in the germline V gene. The V gene end was trimmed by 9 bases and the J gene end by 9 bases; junction bases not matched to a gene: 13. The CDR3 protein is CARSTGTGGRFEQFF. The DNA of the CDR3 is TGTGCCAGAAGCACCGGGACAGGGGGTCGCTTTGAGCAGTTCTTC.

On this clone itself: Lacking the conserved final phenylalanine or tryptophan, this CDR3 likely reflects a read error. The chain carries TRBV11-1 and TRBJ2-1; TRBD1 might be the D (5 bases). V gave up 5 bases and J gave up 6 bases, with 20 bases separating them. The CDR3 spans 16 residues. CDR1 is SGHAT and CDR2 is FQDESV in the germline V gene (reference sequence). The CDR3 nucleotides are TGTGCCAGCAGCCCGTTTCGGGTTGGGGCCGGCAATGAGCAGTTCCTC. It is translated as CASSPFRVGAGNEQFL.

The J gene is TRBJ2-3, the V gene TRBV19; 11 nucleotides agree with TRBD2. CDR1 and CDR2 from the germline V gene are LNHDA and SQIVND (reference sequence). This CDR3 comprises 17 residues. With V trimmed by 6 bases and J by 1 base, 9 bases remained unmatched. This CDR3 reads CASRRLAGGRGTDTQYF. The CDR3 DNA is TGTGCCAGTAGACGTCTAGCGGGAGGAAGGGGCACAGATACGCAGTATTTT.

This clone was observed at least ten times. This chain joins TRBV12-3 or TRBV12-4 and TRBJ1-5; D might be TRBD1 (5 bases). Trimming left V 1 base short and J 3 bases short, with 13 bases between. CDR3 length: 16 residues. The CDR3 sequence: CASSLGRGSLNQPQHF. In nucleotides, the CDR3 is TGTGCCAGCAGTTTAGGGAGGGGATCCCTCAATCAGCCCCAGCATTTT.

Comment on this clone: Possible read error: a much larger clone is one base away. The same CDR3 arises from other DNA sequences in this sample as well. The chain carries TRBV10-3 and TRBJ2-1, with 12 bases that match TRBD2. V lost 2 bases to trimming and J lost 10 bases; unmatched junction nucleotides: 9. This CDR3 has 16 residues. Per germline, CDR1 ENHRY and CDR2 SYGVKD. CDR3 in amino acids: CAISETSGRNANEQFF. In nucleotides, the CDR3 is TGTGCCATCAGTGAGACTAGCGGGAGGAACGCGAACGAGCAGTTCTTC.

This clone was counted at least ten times. The rearrangement links TRBV3-1 to TRBJ1-2; TRBD1 might be the D (6 bases). Looked up from germline, CDR1 is LGHDT and CDR2 is YNNKEL (reference sequence). The CDR3 sequence is 18 residues long. V was clipped by 3 bases and J by 4 bases, with 24 bases between them. CDR3 loop: CASSHLSKGTGSPYGYTF. In DNA, the CDR3 is TGTGCCAGCAGCCACCTCTCGAAGGGAACAGGGAGCCCCTATGGCTACACCTTC.

The chain links TRBV24-1 to TRBJ2-5, with D tentatively TRBD1 (5 bases). V was clipped by 8 bases and J by 5 bases, with 14 bases between them. The germline CDR1 and CDR2 sequences are KGHDR and SFDVKD. The CDR3 has 13 residues. CDR3 sequence (DNA): TGTGCCACCACAGGGCCTGGAATCGAGACCCAGTACTTC. Its protein product is CATTGPGIETQYF.

The CDR3 region is CASSSGQGSMGANVLTF. The CDR3 DNA reads TGCGCCAGCAGCTCGGGACAGGGTTCGATGGGGGCCAACGTCCTGACTTTC. The chain is built from TRBV4-3 and TRBJ2-6, with 9 nucleotides matching TRBD1. CDR3 size: 17 residues. Germline V CDR1 and CDR2: LGHNA, YSLEER. The trim removed 5 bases at V and 4 bases at J, leaving 9 bases unmatched.

The table lists this clone with many counts. The chain is built from TRBV6-2 or TRBV6-3 and TRBJ1-5; TRBD1 is a possible D gene (5 bases). Per the germline V gene, CDR1 is MNHEY and CDR2 is SVGEGT. The CDR3 sequence is 16 residues long. The V and J ends lost 2 bases and 1 base respectively, with 12 bases between them. The CDR3 here is CASSYPRQISNQPQHF. CDR3 DNA: TGTGCCAGCAGTTACCCGAGACAGATAAGCAATCAGCCCCAGCATTTT.

This clone was counted many times. The V gene is TRBV6-4, the J gene TRBJ1-6, with 9 bases matching TRBD1. This CDR3 has 15 amino acids. The junction had 7 bases not matched to a gene; V was cut back by 3 bases and J by 10 bases. The V gene's germline CDR1 is MRHNA and CDR2 SNTAGT. As DNA, the CDR3 is TGTGCCAGCAGTGAAGCCGGGACAGGGCGCTCACCCCTCCACTTT. It yields the protein CASSEAGTGRSPLHF.

This clone was counted ten times or more. The V and J genes are TRBV7-9 and TRBJ2-7, with D uncertain. The CDR3 spans 13 residues. V shed 3 bases and J shed 6 bases, with 12 bases lying between them. CDR1 is SEHNR and CDR2 is FQNEAQ in the germline V gene (reference sequence). CDR3 loop: CASSFSVSGEQYF. DNA for the CDR3: TGTGCCAGCAGCTTCTCAGTCTCAGGCGAGCAGTACTTC.

Ten or more counts support this clone. This chain connects TRBV6-5 to TRBJ2-3; D call uncertain. The CDR3 has 13 amino acids. Trimming pared 2 bases from V and 0 bases from J, leaving 3 bases between. The germline CDR1 and CDR2 sequences are MNHEY and SVGAGI. The CDR3 spells CASSYPSTDTQYF. CDR3 sequence (DNA): TGTGCCAGCAGTTACCCTAGCACAGATACGCAGTATTTT.

The V gene is TRBV5-1, the J gene TRBJ1-5, with 10 bases matching TRBD1. The CDR3 is made up of 15 amino acids. V lost 3 bases and J lost 4; bases outside the gene matches: 4. Per germline, CDR1 SGHRS and CDR2 YFSETQ. CDR3 DNA sequence: TGCGCCAGCAGCTCGGGGACAGGGGAGAATCAGCCCCAGCATTTT. Its protein is CASSSGTGENQPQHF.

In its sample, this clone was seen many times. This chain links TRBV18 with TRBJ2-7; maybe TRBD2 (6 bases). The CDR3 is made up of 18 amino acids. V was shortened by 4 bases and J by 2 bases, with 24 bases between the two germline ends. Germline V gene lookup returns CDR1 KGHSH and CDR2 LQKENI. CDR3 loop: CASSLTNSFWTKTYEQYF. The DNA for the CDR3 is TGTGCCAGCTCACTAACCAATTCATTCTGGACTAAGACCTACGAGCAGTACTTC. The full variable domain, in which reference TRBV18 and TRBJ2-7 provide the parts outside the CDR3, is NAGVMQNPRHLVRRRGQEARLRCSPMKGHSHVYWYRQLPEEGLKFMVYLQKENIIDESGMPKERFSAEFPKEGPSILRIQQVVRGDSAAYFCASSLTNSFWTKTYEQYFGPGTRLTVT.